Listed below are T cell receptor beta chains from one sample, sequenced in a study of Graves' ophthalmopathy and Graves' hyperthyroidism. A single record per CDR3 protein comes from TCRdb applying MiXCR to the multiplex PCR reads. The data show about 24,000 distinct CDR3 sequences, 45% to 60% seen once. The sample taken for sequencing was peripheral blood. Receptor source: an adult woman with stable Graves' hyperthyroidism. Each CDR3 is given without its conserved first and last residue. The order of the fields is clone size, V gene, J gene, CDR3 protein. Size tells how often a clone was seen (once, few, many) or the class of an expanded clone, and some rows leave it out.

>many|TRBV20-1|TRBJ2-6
SASRDKLYSGANVLT
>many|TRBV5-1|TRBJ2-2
ASSVEWNTGELF
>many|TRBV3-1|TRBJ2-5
ASSQGTSLQETQY
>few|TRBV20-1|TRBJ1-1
SAHRGRGTEAF
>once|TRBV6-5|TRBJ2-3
ASSYSVVTDTQY
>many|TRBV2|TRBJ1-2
ASSEVGSPNYGYT
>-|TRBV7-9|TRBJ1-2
ASSPEGGWGYT
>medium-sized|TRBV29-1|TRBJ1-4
SVVTGSTNEKLF
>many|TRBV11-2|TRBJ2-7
ASSLDTTGGEQY
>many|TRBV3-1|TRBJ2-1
ASSQYHLSGVLSEQF
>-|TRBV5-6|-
AGSLSSGNNEQY
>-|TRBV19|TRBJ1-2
ASSLYT
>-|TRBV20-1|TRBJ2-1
SATGNEQF
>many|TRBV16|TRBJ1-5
ASSQSYSRNQPQH
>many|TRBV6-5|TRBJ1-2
ASRTQGDRGFNYGYT
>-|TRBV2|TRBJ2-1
ASRGTGTYNEQF
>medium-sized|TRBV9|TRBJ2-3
ASSADRTTDTQY
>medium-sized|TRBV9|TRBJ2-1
ASSVGGLGDEQF
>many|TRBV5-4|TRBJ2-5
ASSDQTGDETQY
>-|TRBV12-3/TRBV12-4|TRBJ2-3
ASSLAGGFRNEQY
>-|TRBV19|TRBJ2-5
AGSISTWTSGRGETQY
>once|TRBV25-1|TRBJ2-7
ASINIRTGSSYEQY
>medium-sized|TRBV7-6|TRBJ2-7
ASSPGLFYEQY
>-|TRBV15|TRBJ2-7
ATSRDGSAAYGQY
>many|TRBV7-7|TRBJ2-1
ASSPPLAGDSYNEQF
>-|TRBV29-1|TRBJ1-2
SVGGSGGYT
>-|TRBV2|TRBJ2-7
ASPGTSGNYEQY